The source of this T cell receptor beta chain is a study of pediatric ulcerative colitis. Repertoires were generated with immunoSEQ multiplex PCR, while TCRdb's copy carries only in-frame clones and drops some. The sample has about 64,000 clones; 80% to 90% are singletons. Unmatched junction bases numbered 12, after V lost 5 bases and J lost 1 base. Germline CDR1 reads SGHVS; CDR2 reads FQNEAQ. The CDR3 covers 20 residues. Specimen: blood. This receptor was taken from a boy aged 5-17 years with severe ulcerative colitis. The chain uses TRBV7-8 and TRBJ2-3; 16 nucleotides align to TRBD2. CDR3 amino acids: CASSRKGLAGGGAGTDTQYF. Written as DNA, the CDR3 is TGTGCCAGCAGCCGGAAGGGACTAGCGGGAGGGGGGGCTGGCACAGATACGCAGTATTTT.